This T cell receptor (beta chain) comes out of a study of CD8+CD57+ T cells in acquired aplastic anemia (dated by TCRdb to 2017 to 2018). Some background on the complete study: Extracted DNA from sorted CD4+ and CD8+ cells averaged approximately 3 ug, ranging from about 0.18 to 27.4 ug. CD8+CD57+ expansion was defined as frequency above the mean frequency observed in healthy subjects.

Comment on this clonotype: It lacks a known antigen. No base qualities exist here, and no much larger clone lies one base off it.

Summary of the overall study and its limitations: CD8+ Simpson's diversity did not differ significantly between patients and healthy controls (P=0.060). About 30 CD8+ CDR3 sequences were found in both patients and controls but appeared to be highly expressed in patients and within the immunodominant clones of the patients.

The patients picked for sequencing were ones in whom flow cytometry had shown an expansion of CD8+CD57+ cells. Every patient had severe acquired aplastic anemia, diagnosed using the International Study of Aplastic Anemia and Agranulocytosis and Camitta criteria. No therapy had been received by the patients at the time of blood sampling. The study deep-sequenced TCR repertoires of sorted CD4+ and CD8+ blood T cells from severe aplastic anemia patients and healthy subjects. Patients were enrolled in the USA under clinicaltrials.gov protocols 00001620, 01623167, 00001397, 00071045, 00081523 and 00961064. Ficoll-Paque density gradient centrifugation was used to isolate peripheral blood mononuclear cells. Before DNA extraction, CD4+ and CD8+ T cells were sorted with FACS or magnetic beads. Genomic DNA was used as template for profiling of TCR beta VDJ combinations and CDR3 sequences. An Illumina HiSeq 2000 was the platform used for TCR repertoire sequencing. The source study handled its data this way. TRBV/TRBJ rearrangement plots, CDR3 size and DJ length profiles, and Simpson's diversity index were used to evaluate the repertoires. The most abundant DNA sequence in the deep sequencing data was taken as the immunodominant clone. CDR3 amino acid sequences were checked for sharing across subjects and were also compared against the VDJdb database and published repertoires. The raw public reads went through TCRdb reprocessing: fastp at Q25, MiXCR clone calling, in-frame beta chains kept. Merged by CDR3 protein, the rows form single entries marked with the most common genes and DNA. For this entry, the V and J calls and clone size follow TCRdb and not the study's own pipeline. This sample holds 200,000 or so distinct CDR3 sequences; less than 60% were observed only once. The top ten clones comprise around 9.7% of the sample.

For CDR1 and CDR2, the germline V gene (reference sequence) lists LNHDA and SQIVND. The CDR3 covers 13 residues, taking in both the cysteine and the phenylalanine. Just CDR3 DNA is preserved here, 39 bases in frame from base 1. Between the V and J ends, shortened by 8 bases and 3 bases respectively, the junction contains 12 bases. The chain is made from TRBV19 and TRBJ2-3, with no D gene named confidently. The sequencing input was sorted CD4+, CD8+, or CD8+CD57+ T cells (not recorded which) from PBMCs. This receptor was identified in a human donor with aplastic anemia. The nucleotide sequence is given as TGTGCCAGTTTAGGGTTTGGGACAGATACGCAGTATTTT. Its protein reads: CASLGFGTDTQYF.